Below, one T cell receptor (beta chain) is given with its context. Its antigen is not identified. The sample originates from a study of circulating and synovial CD4+ cells in juvenile arthritis. Findings and caveats of the study: Compared with bulk blood, circulating pathogenic-like lymphocytes shared substantially more CDR3 sequences with synovial T cells.

This CDR3 spans 14 amino acids. Germline loops: CDR1 SNHLY, CDR2 FYNNEI. Trimming pared 6 bases from V and 3 bases from J, leaving 14 bases between. Libraries were prepared by immunoSEQ multiplex PCR; TCRdb keeps only in-frame clonotypes and omits some of them. The sample holds some 30,000 clones, around 93% seen once. This TCR derives from a human donor with juvenile idiopathic arthritis. V and J are TRBV2 and TRBJ1-2; D is perhaps TRBD1 (6 bases). Sequencing was done on a sample of CD4+ T cells from blood. The chain's CDR3 is CASRRGGADYGYTF. CDR3 bases: TGTGCCAGCAGGAGGGGGGGCGCAGACTATGGCTACACCTTC.